The TCR beta chain under discussion was sequenced for a study of T cell repertoires in cytomegalovirus infection. For the study at large: CMV epitopes, recently identified HLA-C-restricted and well-studied HLA-B-restricted, were used.

One entry per CDR3 protein results from TCRdb running MiXCR on the reads. The sample shows some 480,000 distinct CDR3 sequences, roughly a third of them seen only once. As regards this clonotype: As yet, its antigen is unknown.

There are 14 residues in the CDR3. CDR1 and CDR2 (germline): SNHLY, FYNNEI. V was cut by 7 bases and J by 4 bases, with 15 bases left in between. This clonotype was obtained from a human donor in good health (CMV status not recorded). Some clones in this sample may be carry-over from other donors' samples. V usage is TRBV2 and J usage is TRBJ2-3; D not resolved. The input for sequencing was cultured PBMCs, taken from culture after CMV antigen stimulation. CDR3 region: CASKSSDLADTQYF. For the CDR3, the DNA is TGTGCCAGCAAGTCTTCCGATTTAGCAGATACGCAGTATTTT.